The rows below give T cell receptor beta chains drawn from one sample of a study of PD-1 blockade in classical Hodgkin lymphoma. Measured with immunoSEQ multiplex PCR; TCRdb has only the in-frame clones, and not every one. The sample records about 40,000 clones, around 78% being singletons. This material consisted of peripheral blood mononuclear cells (PBMCs), taken at baseline. Receptor source: a human donor with classical Hodgkin lymphoma. CDR3s include the opening cysteine and the closing phenylalanine or tryptophan. A D gene is named only where the DNA matches it firmly. The size of a clone is reported for some rows only, either as once, few or many, or as a class for expanded clones.

CDR3nt: TGTGCCAGCAGCGGAGGCCTAGCGGGAGTCCCCAATGAGCAGTTCTTC
CDR3aa: CASSGGLAGVPNEQFF
j_gene: TRBJ2-1
v_gene: TRBV9
abundance: NA
d_gene: TRBD2

CDR3nt: TGTGCCAGCTCACCAGGCGTTGGACAGGGTAGCACTGAAGCTTTCTTT
CDR3aa: CASSPGVGQGSTEAFF
j_gene: TRBJ1-1
v_gene: TRBV18
abundance: NA
d_gene: TRBD1

CDR3nt: TGCGCCAGCAGCGTGGGACCCTACGAGCAGTACTTC
CDR3aa: CASSVGPYEQYF
j_gene: TRBJ2-7
v_gene: TRBV5-1
abundance: NA
d_gene: NA

CDR3nt: TGTGCCAGCAGTTCAGGGTACTGGGGCTACACCTTC
CDR3aa: CASSSGYWGYTF
j_gene: TRBJ1-2
v_gene: TRBV28
abundance: NA
d_gene: NA

CDR3nt: TGTGCCAGCCGAACACAGATGAACACTGAAGCTTTCTTT
CDR3aa: CASRTQMNTEAFF
j_gene: TRBJ1-1
v_gene: TRBV2
abundance: once
d_gene: NA

CDR3nt: TGTGCCAGCAGTTCGGGACAGGGGGGCCTTTATAGCAATCAGCCCCAGCATTTT
CDR3aa: CASSSGQGGLYSNQPQHF
j_gene: TRBJ1-5
v_gene: TRBV28
abundance: medium-sized
d_gene: TRBD1

CDR3nt: TGTGCCAGCAGCTCCACCTACGAGCAGTACTTC
CDR3aa: CASSSTYEQYF
j_gene: TRBJ2-7
v_gene: TRBV5-6
abundance: NA
d_gene: NA

CDR3nt: TGTGCCAGTAGTCCCTTAGGGACAGCTCCTACCCAGTACTTC
CDR3aa: CASSPLGTAPTQYF
j_gene: TRBJ2-5
v_gene: TRBV19
abundance: NA
d_gene: TRBD1

CDR3nt: TGTGCCAGCACCCTATCGGGGGGCTCCTACGAGCAGTACTTC
CDR3aa: CASTLSGGSYEQYF
j_gene: TRBJ2-7
v_gene: TRBV28
abundance: NA
d_gene: TRBD2

CDR3nt: TGTGCCAGCACTAAGACAGGGAGGTATGGCTACACCTTC
CDR3aa: CASTKTGRYGYTF
j_gene: TRBJ1-2
v_gene: TRBV28
abundance: many
d_gene: TRBD1

CDR3nt: TGTGCCAGCAGCCAAGTGGAAGCGGGAGGAAGTAATGAGCAGTTCTTC
CDR3aa: CASSQVEAGGSNEQFF
j_gene: TRBJ2-1
v_gene: TRBV4-2
abundance: NA
d_gene: TRBD2

CDR3nt: TGTGCCAGCCAACGGGACGGCAACTATGGCTACACCTTC
CDR3aa: CASQRDGNYGYTF
j_gene: TRBJ1-2
v_gene: TRBV19
abundance: NA
d_gene: NA

CDR3nt: TGTGCCAGCAGTTTACCTAGCGGGGTTACCCCAGACAATGAGCAGTTCTTC
CDR3aa: CASSLPSGVTPDNEQFF
j_gene: TRBJ2-1
v_gene: TRBV28
abundance: NA
d_gene: TRBD2

CDR3nt: TGTGCCAGCGTCGGGGTCTTTACTTGCTACACCTTC
CDR3aa: CASVGVFTCYTF
j_gene: TRBJ1-2
v_gene: TRBV21-1
abundance: NA
d_gene: NA

CDR3nt: TGTGCCAGCAGACAGGGCAATCAGCCCCAGCATTTT
CDR3aa: CASRQGNQPQHF
j_gene: TRBJ1-5
v_gene: TRBV27
abundance: NA
d_gene: NA

CDR3nt: TGTGCCAGCAGTGGACTAAGCTCCTACAATGAGCAGTTCTTC
CDR3aa: CASSGLSSYNEQFF
j_gene: TRBJ2-1
v_gene: TRBV27
abundance: once
d_gene: NA

CDR3nt: TGTGCCAGCAGCTTAGAAGGAGCGGGAGGCACAGATACGCAGTATTTT
CDR3aa: CASSLEGAGGTDTQYF
j_gene: TRBJ2-3
v_gene: TRBV11-2
abundance: NA
d_gene: TRBD2

CDR3nt: TGCAGCGTTGGAACAGGGTACTATGGCTACACCTTC
CDR3aa: CSVGTGYYGYTF
j_gene: TRBJ1-2
v_gene: TRBV29-1
abundance: medium-sized
d_gene: NA

CDR3nt: TGTGCCAGCAGTTTTAATGGGGTTGAGGGTTACGAGCAGTACTTC
CDR3aa: CASSFNGVEGYEQYF
j_gene: TRBJ2-7
v_gene: TRBV27
abundance: NA
d_gene: NA

CDR3nt: TGTGCCAGCAGTTACGGGTCAGGCCTCTACGAGCAGTACTTC
CDR3aa: CASSYGSGLYEQYF
j_gene: TRBJ2-7
v_gene: TRBV6-5
abundance: NA
d_gene: NA

CDR3nt: TGCGCCAGCAGTCAATCGAGCTTAGTAGCGGGTGGTACAGATACGCAGTATTTT
CDR3aa: CASSQSSLVAGGTDTQYF
j_gene: TRBJ2-3
v_gene: TRBV23-1
abundance: NA
d_gene: TRBD2

CDR3nt: TGTGCCAGCAGCTTCAAATCCGGGACTAGCGGCCAAGAGACCCAGTACTTC
CDR3aa: CASSFKSGTSGQETQYF
j_gene: TRBJ2-5
v_gene: TRBV9
abundance: NA
d_gene: TRBD2

CDR3nt: TGCGCCAGCAGCCAAGCATCGGCTGCCACAGATACGCAGTATTTT
CDR3aa: CASSQASAATDTQYF
j_gene: TRBJ2-3
v_gene: TRBV4-3
abundance: NA
d_gene: NA

CDR3nt: TGTGCCAGCAGCACGCTTGCGGGACGGAACACCGGGGAGCTGTTTTTT
CDR3aa: CASSTLAGRNTGELFF
j_gene: TRBJ2-2
v_gene: TRBV7-8
abundance: NA
d_gene: NA

CDR3nt: TGTGCCAGCCATAAACAGGCTCCCTACGAGCAGTACTTC
CDR3aa: CASHKQAPYEQYF
j_gene: TRBJ2-7
v_gene: TRBV6-1
abundance: NA
d_gene: NA

CDR3nt: TGTGCCAGCAGCTCTGGAGTAGGAAACACCATATATTTT
CDR3aa: CASSSGVGNTIYF
j_gene: TRBJ1-3
v_gene: TRBV11-3
abundance: NA
d_gene: NA

CDR3nt: TGCGCCAGCAGCCAAGGTGGACTAGCGTCTCCCACCGGGGAGCTGTTTTTT
CDR3aa: CASSQGGLASPTGELFF
j_gene: TRBJ2-2
v_gene: TRBV4-1
abundance: NA
d_gene: TRBD2

CDR3nt: TGTGCTAGCAGCTTTATCGGGAGGGAGACCCAGTACTTC
CDR3aa: CASSFIGRETQYF
j_gene: TRBJ2-5
v_gene: TRBV7-7
abundance: NA
d_gene: TRBD2

CDR3nt: TGTGCCAGCAGTTATGGTCCAGGTCCAGATACGCAGTATTTT
CDR3aa: CASSYGPGPDTQYF
j_gene: TRBJ2-3
v_gene: TRBV6-5
abundance: once
d_gene: NA

CDR3nt: TGTGCCAGAAGCTTCCCAAGTCAGCCCCAGCATTTT
CDR3aa: CARSFPSQPQHF
j_gene: TRBJ1-5
v_gene: TRBV5-3
abundance: NA
d_gene: NA

CDR3nt: TGCGCCAGCAGCTTGGACAGGGTCTATGGCTACACCTTC
CDR3aa: CASSLDRVYGYTF
j_gene: TRBJ1-2
v_gene: TRBV5-1
abundance: NA
d_gene: NA

CDR3nt: TGCACCAGCAGCTTGGGGGACAGGAGCACTGAAGCTTTCTTT
CDR3aa: CTSSLGDRSTEAFF
j_gene: TRBJ1-1
v_gene: TRBV5-1
abundance: NA
d_gene: TRBD1

CDR3nt: TGTGCCAGCAGCTGGGGGGGACGGGGCTATGGCTACACCTTC
CDR3aa: CASSWGGRGYGYTF
j_gene: TRBJ1-2
v_gene: TRBV5-8
abundance: NA
d_gene: NA

CDR3nt: TGTGCCAGCAGCGAAATGACAGGGAGGAACACCGGGGAGCTGTTTTTT
CDR3aa: CASSEMTGRNTGELFF
j_gene: TRBJ2-2
v_gene: TRBV2
abundance: NA
d_gene: TRBD1

CDR3nt: TGTGCCAGCAGCCTCGGGTGGACTCAGACCGGGGAGCTGTTTTTT
CDR3aa: CASSLGWTQTGELFF
j_gene: TRBJ2-2
v_gene: TRBV11-2
abundance: NA
d_gene: NA

CDR3nt: TGTGCCAGCAGCTTCGGGGGAGACCGTGAGACCCAGTACTTC
CDR3aa: CASSFGGDRETQYF
j_gene: TRBJ2-5
v_gene: TRBV11-3
abundance: NA
d_gene: NA

CDR3nt: TGTGCCAGCAGCAAAAGTCTTAGGCGTTTGAGCAATCAGCCCCAGCATTTT
CDR3aa: CASSKSLRRLSNQPQHF
j_gene: TRBJ1-5
v_gene: TRBV21-1
abundance: NA
d_gene: NA

CDR3nt: TGTGCCAGCAGTTACCAGGAGAACACTGAAGCTTTCTTT
CDR3aa: CASSYQENTEAFF
j_gene: TRBJ1-1
v_gene: TRBV6-6
abundance: NA
d_gene: NA

CDR3nt: TGTGCCAGCAGCCCACAGAGACTGAGGCGGGGGCGCTACGAGCAGTACTTC
CDR3aa: CASSPQRLRRGRYEQYF
j_gene: TRBJ2-7
v_gene: TRBV11-2
abundance: NA
d_gene: NA

CDR3nt: TGTGCCAGCAGCCCAACTTCCTGGACAGGGGGCGGGTACGAGCAGTACTTC
CDR3aa: CASSPTSWTGGGYEQYF
j_gene: TRBJ2-7
v_gene: TRBV7-8
abundance: NA
d_gene: TRBD1

CDR3nt: TGTGCCAGCAGCTTACTTGGGGGCAGAACTAATGAAAAACTGTTTTTT
CDR3aa: CASSLLGGRTNEKLFF
j_gene: TRBJ1-4
v_gene: TRBV11-2
abundance: NA
d_gene: NA

CDR3nt: TGTGCCAGCAGTGAATCGGTTGGCTACACCTTC
CDR3aa: CASSESVGYTF
j_gene: TRBJ1-2
v_gene: TRBV25-1
abundance: NA
d_gene: NA